The source of this T cell receptor (beta chain) is a study of memory CD4+ T cells and cytomegalovirus serostatus. Study as a whole: Donors were healthy Belgian adults, 10 or so CMV seropositive and some 24 seronegative.

The assay was immunoSEQ multiplex PCR, and TCRdb's table has in-frame clones only and misses some. The sample lists tens of thousands of clones; about 70% were seen once. In its sample, this clone was seen a few times. The sort gate was single viable CD3+CD4+CD8-CD45RO+ cells for memory CD4+ T cells. Germline assignment: CDR1 LNHDA and CDR2 SQIVND (reference sequence). CDR3 length: 14 residues. After removal of 9 bases from V and 1 base from J, the junction contained 5 bases not matched to a gene. Source material: memory CD4+ T cells from blood. This chain uses TRBV19 with TRBJ2-2, with 7 bases lining up with TRBD1. This TCR came from an adult in good health and CMV-seropositive. In DNA form, the CDR3 reads TGTGCCAGCCGACAGGGACGGAACACCGGGGAGCTGTTTTTT. Protein sequence: CASRQGRNTGELFF.